The present T cell receptor (beta chain) was sequenced within a study of blood T cell repertoires in COVID-19. Study as a whole: Samples of COVID-19 (acute and convalescent) were obtained from the United States, Italy and Spain.

On this clone itself: Other DNA sequences within the sample encode an identical CDR3.

Original handling: Quantification of nucleated cells was approximated via reference gene primer amplification. Using immunoSEQ multiplex PCR, the repertoire was profiled, and TCRdb retains in-frame clones only, with some absent. The V and J calls and the clone size are those of that table, but D and trimming were determined from the DNA. Found here are approximately 300,000 clones, 85% to 90% of them singletons; the top ten hold 8% to 13%. V lost 0 bases and J lost 3, with 6 bases in between. The CDR3 covers 13 residues. Germline V gene data show CDR1 as SGHRS and CDR2 as YFSETQ. The sequence came from a woman in her late teens or twenties who had recovered from COVID-19. The rearrangement links TRBV5-1 to TRBJ1-2, with D hard to call. Specimen: PBMCs or T cells enriched from blood (not recorded which). DNA for the CDR3: TGCGCCAGCAGCTTGGAGGGAGACTATGGCTACACCTTC. Protein product: CASSLEGDYGYTF. Full variable domain (rest looked up from reference TRBV5-1 and TRBJ1-2): KAGVTQTPRYLIKTRGQQVTLSCSPISGHRSVSWYQQTPGQGLQFLFEYFSETQRNKGNFPGRFSGRQFSNSRSEMNVSTLELGDSALYLCASSLEGDYGYTFGSGTRLTVV.